Detailed here is one TCR beta chain. The antigen remains unidentified. Only in-frame clones appear in the TCRdb table, and some are missing; sequencing was by immunoSEQ multiplex PCR. The profile shows about 610,000 clones, around 97% of them singletons. This sample is part of a study of shared clonotypes between healthy human individuals. Study details: Three plates each covered CD4 naive and memory; CD8 naive two, CD8 memory one.

There are 19 residues in the CDR3. Study-wide findings and caveats: Despite large depth, rarefaction showed incomplete sorted-subset sequencing.

Recent vaccinations or acute infections were absent in the healthy HIV-negative adult donors. Each donor was a Caucasian adult residing in Nashville, Tennessee. The source is a woman aged 25 to 39 in good health. The chain recombines TRBV21-1 with TRBJ2-1; no DNA check was done on the table's D call, TRBD2. TRBV21-1 is reported as a pseudogene. The sample taken for sequencing was naive CD4+ T cells sorted from blood. As to subset: CD45RA+ positively selected. CDR3: CASSKRRLAGVCPINEQFF. The CDR3, as DNA: TGTGCCAGCAGCAAAAGGCGACTAGCGGGAGTTTGTCCGATCAATGAGCAGTTCTTC.